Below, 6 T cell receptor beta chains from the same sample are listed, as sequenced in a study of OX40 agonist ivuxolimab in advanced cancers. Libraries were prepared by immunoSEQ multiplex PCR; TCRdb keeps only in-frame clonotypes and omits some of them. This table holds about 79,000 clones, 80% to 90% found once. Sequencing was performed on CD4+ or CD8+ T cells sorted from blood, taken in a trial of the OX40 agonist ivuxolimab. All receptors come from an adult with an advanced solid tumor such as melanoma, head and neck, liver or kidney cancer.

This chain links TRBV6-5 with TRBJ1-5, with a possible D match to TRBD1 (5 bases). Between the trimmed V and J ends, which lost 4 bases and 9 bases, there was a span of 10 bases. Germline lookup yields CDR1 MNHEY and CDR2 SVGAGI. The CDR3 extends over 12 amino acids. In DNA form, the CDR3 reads TGTGCCAGCAGTTCCAGGGTGCCGCCCCAGCATTTT. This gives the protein CASSSRVPPQHF.

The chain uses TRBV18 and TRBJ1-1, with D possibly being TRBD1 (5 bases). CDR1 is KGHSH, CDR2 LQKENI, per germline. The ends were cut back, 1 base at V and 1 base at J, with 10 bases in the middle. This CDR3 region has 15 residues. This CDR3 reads CASSPLYGGNTEAFF. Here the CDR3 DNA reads TGTGCCAGCTCACCACTTTACGGGGGGAACACTGAAGCTTTCTTT.

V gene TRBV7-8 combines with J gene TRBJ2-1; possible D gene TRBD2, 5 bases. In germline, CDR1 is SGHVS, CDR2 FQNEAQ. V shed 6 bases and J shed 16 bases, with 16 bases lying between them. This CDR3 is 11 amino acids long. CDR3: CASRQSGPAFF. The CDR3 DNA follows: TGTGCCAGCAGACAAAGCGGACCCGCTTTCTTC.

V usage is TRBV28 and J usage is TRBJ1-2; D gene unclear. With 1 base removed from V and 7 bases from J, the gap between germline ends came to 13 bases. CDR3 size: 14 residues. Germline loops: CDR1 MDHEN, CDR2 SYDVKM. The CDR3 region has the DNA TGTGCCAGCAGTTTATTCGGCGGCTTGGTTGGCTACACCTTC. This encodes CASSLFGGLVGYTF.

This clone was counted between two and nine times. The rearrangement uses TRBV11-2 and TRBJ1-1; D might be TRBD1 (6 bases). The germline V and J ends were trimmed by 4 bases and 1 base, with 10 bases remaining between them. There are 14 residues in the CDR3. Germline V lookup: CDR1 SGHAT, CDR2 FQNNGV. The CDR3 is CASSSGHTNTEAFF. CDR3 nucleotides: TGTGCCAGCAGCTCGGGACACACGAACACTGAAGCTTTCTTT. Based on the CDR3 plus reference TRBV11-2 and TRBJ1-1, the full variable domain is EAGVAQSPRYKIIEKRQSVAFWCNPISGHATLYWYQQILGQGPKLLIQFQNNGVVDDSQLPKDRFSAERLKGVDSTLKIQPAKLEDSAVYLCASSSGHTNTEAFFGQGTRLTVV.

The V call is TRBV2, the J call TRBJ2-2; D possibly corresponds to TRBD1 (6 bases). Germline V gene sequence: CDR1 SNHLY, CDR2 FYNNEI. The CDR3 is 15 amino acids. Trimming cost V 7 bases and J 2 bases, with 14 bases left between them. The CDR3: CASTSQGHNTGELFF. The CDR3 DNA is TGTGCCAGCACGTCGCAGGGGCACAACACCGGGGAGCTGTTTTTT.